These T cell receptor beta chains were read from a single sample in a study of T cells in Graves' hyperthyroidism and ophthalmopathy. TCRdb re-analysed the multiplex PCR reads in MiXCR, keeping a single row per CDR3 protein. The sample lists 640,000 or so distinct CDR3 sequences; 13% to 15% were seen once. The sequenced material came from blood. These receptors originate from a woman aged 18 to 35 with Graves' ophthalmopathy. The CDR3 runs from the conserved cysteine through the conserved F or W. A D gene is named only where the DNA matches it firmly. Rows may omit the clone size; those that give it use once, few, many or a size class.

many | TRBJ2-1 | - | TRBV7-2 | TGTGCCAGCAGCTTACCGGGTGAGCAGTTCTTC | CASSLPGEQFF
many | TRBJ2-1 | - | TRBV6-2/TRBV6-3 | TGTGCCAGCTTCGGAGGGAATGAGCAGTTCTTC | CASFGGNEQFF
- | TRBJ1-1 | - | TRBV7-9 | TGTGCCAGCAGCTTAGCATCCCCAGATACCAGGGGCGGTATGAACACTGAAGCTTTCTTT | CASSLASPDTRGGMNTEAFF
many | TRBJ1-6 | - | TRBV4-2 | TGTGCCAGCAGCCCCGACGACATACTCAATAATTCACCCCTCCACTTT | CASSPDDILNNSPLHF
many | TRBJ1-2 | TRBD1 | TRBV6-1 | TGTGCCAGCAGTTACTGGGACAGGGACAACTATGGCTACACCTTC | CASSYWDRDNYGYTF
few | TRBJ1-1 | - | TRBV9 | TGTGCCAGCAGCGTAGGAGGCCACGGTGAAGCTTTCTTT | CASSVGGHGEAFF
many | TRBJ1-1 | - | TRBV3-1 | TGTGCCAGCAGCCAAGAAAAGGGGCGCGGGTACACTGAAGCTTTCTTT | CASSQEKGRGYTEAFF
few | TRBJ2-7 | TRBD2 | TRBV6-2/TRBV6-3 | TGTGCCAGCAGTTACTCCATCCTAGCGGGGGGTTTATACGAGCAGTACTTC | CASSYSILAGGLYEQYF
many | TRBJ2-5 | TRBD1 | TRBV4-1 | TGCGCCAGCAGCAAACAGGGGTCCGCCGAGACCCAGTACTTC | CASSKQGSAETQYF
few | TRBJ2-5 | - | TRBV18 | TGTGCCAGCTCACCCTGGGAAGTTAGCAAGAGAACCCAGTACTTC | CASSPWEVSKRTQYF
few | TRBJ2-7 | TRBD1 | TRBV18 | TGTGCCAGCTCACCTGCCGGGACAGATCTCTACGAGCAGTACTTC | CASSPAGTDLYEQYF
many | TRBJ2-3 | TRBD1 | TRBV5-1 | TGCGCCAGCAGCTTGGTCCTCCAGCCCAGGGGGGATACGCAGTATTTT | CASSLVLQPRGDTQYF
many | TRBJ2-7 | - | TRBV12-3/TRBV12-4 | TGTGCCAGCAGTTTTGCAGGGGTTGACGAGCAGTACTTC | CASSFAGVDEQYF
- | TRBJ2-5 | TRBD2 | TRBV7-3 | TGTGCCAGCAGCCGGACTAGCGGGAGTAGCCAGTACTTC | CASSRTSGSSQYF
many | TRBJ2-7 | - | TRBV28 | TGTGCCAGCAGTTCTGCTTCCAGCAGTTACGAGCAGTACTTC | CASSSASSSYEQYF
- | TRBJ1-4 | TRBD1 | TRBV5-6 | TGTGCCAGCAGCTTGGCCGGGACAGGGATGAGTAGTGAAAAACTGTTTTTT | CASSLAGTGMSSEKLFF
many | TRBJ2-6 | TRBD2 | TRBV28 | TGTGCCAGCAGCCAGACTAGCGGGAGGCTCTCTGGGGCCAACGTCCTGACTTTC | CASSQTSGRLSGANVLTF
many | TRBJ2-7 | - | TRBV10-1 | TGCGCCAGCAGTGAGATAAGTGGCGGAACCTACGAGCAGTACTTC | CASSEISGGTYEQYF
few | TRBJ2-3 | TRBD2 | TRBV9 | TGTGCCAGCAGCGTTGCCGGGACTACCACAGATACGCAGTATTTT | CASSVAGTTTDTQYF
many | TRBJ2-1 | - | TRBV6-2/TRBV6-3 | TGTGCCAGCAGGGGGGGTATCGAGCAGTTCTTC | CASRGGIEQFF
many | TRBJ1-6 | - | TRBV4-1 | TGCGCCAGCACCCCGAGGTGGCTAAATTCACCCCTCCACTTT | CASTPRWLNSPLHF
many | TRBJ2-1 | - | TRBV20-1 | TGCAGTGCTAGTGGGATCGGCGGGAACGGGAACAATGAGCAGTTCTTC | CSASGIGGNGNNEQFF
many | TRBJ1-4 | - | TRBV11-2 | TGTGCCAGCAGCTTAACCCCGTCCGGGACGCCTAATGAAAAACTGTTTTTT | CASSLTPSGTPNEKLFF
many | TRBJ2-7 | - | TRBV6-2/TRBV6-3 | TGTGCCAGCAGTTACAAGGGTCACAGCTCCTACGAGCAGTACTTC | CASSYKGHSSYEQYF
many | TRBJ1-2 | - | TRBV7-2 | TGTGCCAGCAGCCAGTACAGGGTTGCGAACTATGGCTACACCTTC | CASSQYRVANYGYTF
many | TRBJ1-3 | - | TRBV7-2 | TGTGCCAGCAGCTTATGGGAATCTGGAAACACCATATATTTT | CASSLWESGNTIYF
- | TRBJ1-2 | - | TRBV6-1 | TGTGGGACATCTAACTATGGCTACACCTTC | CGTSNYGYTF
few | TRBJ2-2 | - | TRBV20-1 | TGCAGTGCTAGAGATGACCCTATCACCGGGGAGCTGTTTTTT | CSARDDPITGELFF
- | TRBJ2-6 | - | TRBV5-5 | TGTGCCAGCACTCCTCTGGAGGTTTTTGGTGGGGCCAACGTCCTGACTTTC | CASTPLEVFGGANVLTF
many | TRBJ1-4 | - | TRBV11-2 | TGTGCCAGCAGCTTAGTCTCCGGGGGCCTTTTTGCAAAACTGTTTTTT | CASSLVSGGLFAKLFF
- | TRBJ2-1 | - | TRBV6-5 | TGTGCCAGCAGTCACGGGACCGGGCACTACGAGCAGTTCTTC | CASSHGTGHYEQFF
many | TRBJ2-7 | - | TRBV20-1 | TGCAGTGCTAGCGGGTACCGCGAGCAGTACTTC | CSASGYREQYF
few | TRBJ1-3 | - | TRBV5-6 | TGTGCCAGCAGCTTCCTTAGACGTGGAAACACCATATATTTT | CASSFLRRGNTIYF
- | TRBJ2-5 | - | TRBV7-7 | TGTGCTAGCAGCTTCGAGGTGCAAGAGACCCAGTACTTC | CASSFEVQETQYF
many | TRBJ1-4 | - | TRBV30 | TGTGCCTGGAGTGTGGTGGGGAATAATGAAAAACTGTTTTTT | CAWSVVGNNEKLFF
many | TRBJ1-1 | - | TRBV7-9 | TGTGCCAGCAGCCCGGTCGTCACGGGGACAACGAACACTGAAGCTTTCTTT | CASSPVVTGTTNTEAFF
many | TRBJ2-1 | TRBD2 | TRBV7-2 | TGTGCCAGCAGCCCAAGGCGACTAGCGGACGGTAGGGGCAATGAGCAGTTCTTC | CASSPRRLADGRGNEQFF
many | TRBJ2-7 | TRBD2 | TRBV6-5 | TGTGCCAGCAGTTACTCGTATCGCAGCGGGAGAACTCTGGGGGAGCAGTACTTC | CASSYSYRSGRTLGEQYF
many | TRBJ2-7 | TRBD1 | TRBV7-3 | TGTGCCAGCAGCTTCGACCTCCGGGGACAGATTTACTACGAGCAGTACTTC | CASSFDLRGQIYYEQYF
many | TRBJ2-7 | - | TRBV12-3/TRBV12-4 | TGTGCCAGCAGTTTAAGGGACTTACGCTCCTACGAGCAGTACTTC | CASSLRDLRSYEQYF
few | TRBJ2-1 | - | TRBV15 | TGTGCCACCAGCAGACACGGACAGCAATCCTGGCGAGGGCAGTTCTTC | CATSRHGQQSWRGQFF
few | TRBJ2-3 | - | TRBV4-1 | TGCGCCAGCAGCCAAGATCGCAGCCCTTACACAGATACGCAGTATTTT | CASSQDRSPYTDTQYF
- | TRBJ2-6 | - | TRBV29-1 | TGCAGCGTTGTACCAGTAGGGGCCAACGTCCTGACTTTC | CSVVPVGANVLTF
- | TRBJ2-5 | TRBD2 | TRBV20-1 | TGCAGTGCTTCCCGACTAGCGGGGGCACAAGAGACCCAGTACTTC | CSASRLAGAQETQYF
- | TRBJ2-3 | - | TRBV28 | TGTGCCAGCAGCTTGGGACCGGTCTCTAGCACAGATACGCAGTATTTT | CASSLGPVSSTDTQYF
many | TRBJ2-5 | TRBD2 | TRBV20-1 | TGCAGTGCTAGCCCCCTTGCGGGGGGAGAGACCCAGTACTTC | CSASPLAGGETQYF
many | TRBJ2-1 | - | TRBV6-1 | TGTGCCAGCAGCGACAACCGACCTAGGGAATTCTACCTCTACAATGAGCAGTTCTTC | CASSDNRPREFYLYNEQFF
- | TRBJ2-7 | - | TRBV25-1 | TGTGCCAGCAGTGGGCCCCCTACCTACGAGCAGTACTTC | CASSGPPTYEQYF
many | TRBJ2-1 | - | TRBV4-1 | TGCGCCAGCAGCCAAGAGCGGCATGGGAGGAGTGAGCAGTTCTTC | CASSQERHGRSEQFF
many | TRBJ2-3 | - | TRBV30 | TGTGCCTGGAGTCGGAAACAGGACCCAGATACGCAGTATTTT | CAWSRKQDPDTQYF
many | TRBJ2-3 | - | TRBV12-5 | TGTGCTAGTGGTTTGGTAAGAGATACGCAGTATTTT | CASGLVRDTQYF